These 5 T cell receptor beta chains originate from one sample sequenced in a study of cytomegalovirus exposure and HLA in healthy donors (dated by TCRdb to 2016 to 2017). Library generation was performed with the immunoSEQ multiplex PCR assay. For the multiplex PCR, a mixture combining 60 forward primers for TCR Vbeta segments and 13 reverse primers for TCR Jbeta segments was used. TCRdb carries this immuneACCESS record with in-frame sequences only. Its versions omit some clonotypes, under half of them owing to an unresolved V gene in the studies checked, with the rest unexplained. The sample table contains 90,000 to 120,000 clones; only one count was recorded for 70% of them. Under 13% of the sample comes from the top ten. Material for sequencing was PBMCs. These receptors originate from a man aged 35 to 55 in good health and CMV-seropositive.

In nucleotides, the CDR3 is TGTGCCAGCAGCACCGGGGGAGGTGGCTACACCTTC. It translates to CASSTGGGGYTF. V and J are TRBV21-1 and TRBJ1-2. TRBV21-1 is recorded as a pseudogene. The CDR3 is 12 residues long.

V usage is TRBV11-2 and J usage is TRBJ1-1; D is uncertain. The CDR3 totals 16 residues. Trimming pared 5 bases from V and 0 bases from J, leaving 16 bases between. Germline values: CDR1 SGHAT, CDR2 FQNNGV. The CDR3, as DNA: TGTGCCAGCAGCCACCTTGACTTTCCTATGAACACTGAAGCTTTCTTT. Encoded protein: CASSHLDFPMNTEAFF.

In this sample, this clone turned up a few times. DNA for the CDR3: TGTGCCAGCAGCTTCTCTAGCGGGAGCTACGAGCAGTACGTC. Translation gives CASSFSSGSYEQYV. The chain has TRBV7-2 and TRBJ2-7; 10 bases are shared with TRBD2. Germline V lookup: CDR1 SGHTA, CDR2 FQGNSA. Losses at the gene ends were 3 bases for V and 3 bases for J; bases not matched to a gene: 2. CDR3 length: 14 residues.

This clone was seen more than once but under ten times. V is TRBV19 and J is TRBJ2-3, with TRBD1 identical over 7 bases. The junction had 6 bases not matched to a gene; V was cut back by 7 bases and J by 5 bases. From germline, CDR1 is LNHDA and CDR2 SQIVND (reference sequence). The CDR3 runs to 13 residues. CDR3 residues: CASTETGIDTQYF. The CDR3 nucleotides read TGTGCCAGTACCGAGACAGGGATAGATACGCAGTATTTT.

CDR3 coding DNA: TGCGCCAGCAGCTTGTCTGGACTAGCGGGAGAAGAGCAGTACTTC. This translates into CASSLSGLAGEEQYF. V and J are TRBV5-1 and TRBJ2-7; 13 nucleotides agree with TRBD2. The germline V gene encodes CDR1 SGHRS and CDR2 YFSETQ. There are 15 residues in the CDR3. The V and J ends lost 1 base and 7 bases, in that order; junction bases with no gene match: 5.